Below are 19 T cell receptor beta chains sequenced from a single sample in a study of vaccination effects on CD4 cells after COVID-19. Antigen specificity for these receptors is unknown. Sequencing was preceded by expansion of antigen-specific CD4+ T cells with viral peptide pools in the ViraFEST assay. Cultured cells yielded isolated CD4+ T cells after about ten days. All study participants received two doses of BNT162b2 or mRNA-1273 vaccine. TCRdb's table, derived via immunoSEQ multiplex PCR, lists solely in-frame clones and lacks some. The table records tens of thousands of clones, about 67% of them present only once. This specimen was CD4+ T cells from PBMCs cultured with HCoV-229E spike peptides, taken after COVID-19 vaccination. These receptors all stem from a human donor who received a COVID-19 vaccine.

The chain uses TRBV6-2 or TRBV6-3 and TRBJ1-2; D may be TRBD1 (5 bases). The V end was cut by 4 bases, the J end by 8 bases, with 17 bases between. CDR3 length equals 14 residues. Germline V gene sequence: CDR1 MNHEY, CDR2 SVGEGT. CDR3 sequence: CASSSQVSIRGYTF. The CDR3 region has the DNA TGTGCCAGCAGTTCACAGGTCTCCATTCGGGGCTACACCTTC.

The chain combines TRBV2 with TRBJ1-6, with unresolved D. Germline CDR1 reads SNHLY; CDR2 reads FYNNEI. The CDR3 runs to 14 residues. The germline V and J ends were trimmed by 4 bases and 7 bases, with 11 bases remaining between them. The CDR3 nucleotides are TGTGCCAGCAGTGCCGCAGGAACAAATTCACCCCTCCACTTT. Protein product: CASSAAGTNSPLHF.

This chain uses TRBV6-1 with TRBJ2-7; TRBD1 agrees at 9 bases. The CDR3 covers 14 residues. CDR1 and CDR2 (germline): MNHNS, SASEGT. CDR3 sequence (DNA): TGTGCCAGCAGGGAAGACAGGGGGTCCTACGAGCAGTACGTC. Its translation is CASREDRGSYEQYV.

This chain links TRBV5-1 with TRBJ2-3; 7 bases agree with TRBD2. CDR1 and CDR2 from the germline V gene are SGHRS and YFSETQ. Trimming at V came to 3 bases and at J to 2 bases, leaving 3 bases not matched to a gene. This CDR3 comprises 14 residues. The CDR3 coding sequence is TGCGCCAGCAGCTCGGCGGGGGTCACAGATACGCAGTATTTT. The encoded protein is CASSSAGVTDTQYF.

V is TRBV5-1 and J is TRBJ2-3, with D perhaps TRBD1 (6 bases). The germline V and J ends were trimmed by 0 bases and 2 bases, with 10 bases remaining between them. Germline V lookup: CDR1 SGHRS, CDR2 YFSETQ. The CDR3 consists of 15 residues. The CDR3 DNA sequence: TGCGCCAGCAGCTTGGGTTCAGGGGCCACAGATACGCAGTATTTT. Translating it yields CASSLGSGATDTQYF.

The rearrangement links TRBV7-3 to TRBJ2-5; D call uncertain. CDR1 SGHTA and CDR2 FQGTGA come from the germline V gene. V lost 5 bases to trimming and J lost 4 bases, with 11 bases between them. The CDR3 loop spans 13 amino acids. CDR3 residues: CASSQPPRETQYF. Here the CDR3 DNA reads TGTGCCAGCAGCCAACCGCCAAGAGAGACCCAGTACTTC.

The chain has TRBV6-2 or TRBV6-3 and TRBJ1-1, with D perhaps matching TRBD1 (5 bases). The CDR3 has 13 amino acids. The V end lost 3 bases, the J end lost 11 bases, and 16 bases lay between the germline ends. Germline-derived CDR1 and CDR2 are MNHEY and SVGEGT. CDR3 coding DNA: TGTGCCAGCAGTTATAGGCAGGGTTACTACGCTTTCTTT. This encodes CASSYRQGYYAFF.

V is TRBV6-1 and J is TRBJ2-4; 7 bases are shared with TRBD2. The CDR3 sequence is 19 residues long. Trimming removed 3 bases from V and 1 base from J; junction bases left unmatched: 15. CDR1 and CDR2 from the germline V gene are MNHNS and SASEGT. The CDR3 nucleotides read TGTGCCAGCAGTGATGGTCGACGCGGGGGAGAGTGGGCCAAAAACATTCAGTACTTC. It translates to CASSDGRRGGEWAKNIQYF.

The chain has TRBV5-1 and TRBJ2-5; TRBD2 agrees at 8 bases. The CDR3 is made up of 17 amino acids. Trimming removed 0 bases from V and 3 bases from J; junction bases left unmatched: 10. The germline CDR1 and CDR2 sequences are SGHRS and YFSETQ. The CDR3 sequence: CASSLGLALLREETQYF. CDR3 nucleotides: TGCGCCAGCAGCTTGGGACTAGCGCTCCTGCGGGAAGAGACCCAGTACTTC.

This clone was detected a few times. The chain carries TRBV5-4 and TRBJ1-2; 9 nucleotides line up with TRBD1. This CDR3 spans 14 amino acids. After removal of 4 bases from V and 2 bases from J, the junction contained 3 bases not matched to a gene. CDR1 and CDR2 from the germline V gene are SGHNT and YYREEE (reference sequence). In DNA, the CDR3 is TGTGCCAGCAGCCGGGACAGGGTGAACTATGGCTACACCTTC. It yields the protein CASSRDRVNYGYTF.

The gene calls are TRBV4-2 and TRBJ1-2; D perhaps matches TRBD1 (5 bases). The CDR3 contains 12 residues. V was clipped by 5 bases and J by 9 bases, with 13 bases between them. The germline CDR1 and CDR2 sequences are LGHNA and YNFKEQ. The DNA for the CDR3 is TGTGCCAGCAGCAATGGTCAGGGCAGCTACACCTTC. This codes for CASSNGQGSYTF.

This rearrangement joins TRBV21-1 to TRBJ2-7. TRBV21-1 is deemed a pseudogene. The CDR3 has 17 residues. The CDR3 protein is CASSPKVGTESSYEQYV. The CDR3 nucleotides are TGTGCCAGCAGTCCTAAGGTGGGCACGGAGAGCTCCTACGAGCAGTACGTC.

CDR3 sequence: CASSYAYGYTF. The DNA for the CDR3 is TGTGCCAGCAGTTACGCCTATGGCTACACCTTC. The chain has TRBV6-2 or TRBV6-3 and TRBJ1-2; D uncertain. The CDR3 covers 11 residues. Germline CDR1 reads MNHEY; CDR2 reads SVGEGT. The V end was cut by 2 bases, the J end by 4 bases, with 2 bases between.

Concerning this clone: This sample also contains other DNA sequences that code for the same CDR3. CDR3 sequence reads: CASSLEGGTEAFF. CDR3 DNA: TGTGCCAGCAGCTTGGAGGGGGGCACTGAAGCTTTCTTT. The chain is built from TRBV5-4 and TRBJ1-1; D possibly corresponds to TRBD1 (6 bases). The CDR3 consists of 13 residues. V was trimmed by 0 bases and J by 4 bases, leaving 7 bases between them. CDR1 and CDR2 (germline): SGHNT, YYREEE (reference sequence).

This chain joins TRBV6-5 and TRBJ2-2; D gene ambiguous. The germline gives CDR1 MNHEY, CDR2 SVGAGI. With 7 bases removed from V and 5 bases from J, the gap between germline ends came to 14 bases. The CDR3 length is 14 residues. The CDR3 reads CASIFSGATGELFF. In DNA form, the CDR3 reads TGTGCCAGCATTTTTAGTGGTGCGACCGGGGAGCTGTTTTTT.

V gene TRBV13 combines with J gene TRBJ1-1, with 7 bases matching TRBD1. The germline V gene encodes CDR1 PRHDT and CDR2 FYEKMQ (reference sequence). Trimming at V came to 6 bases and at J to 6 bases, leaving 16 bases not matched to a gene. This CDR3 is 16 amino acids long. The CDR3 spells CASRKYGTVGTAEAFF. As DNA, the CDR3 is TGTGCCAGCAGGAAGTACGGGACAGTGGGAACGGCTGAAGCTTTCTTT.

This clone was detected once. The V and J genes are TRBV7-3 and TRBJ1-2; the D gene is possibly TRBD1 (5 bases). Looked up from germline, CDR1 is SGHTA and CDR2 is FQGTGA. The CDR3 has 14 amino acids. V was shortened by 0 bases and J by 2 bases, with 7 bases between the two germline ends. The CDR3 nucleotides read TGTGCCAGCAGCTTAACCCCAGGGAACTATGGCTACACCTTC. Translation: CASSLTPGNYGYTF.

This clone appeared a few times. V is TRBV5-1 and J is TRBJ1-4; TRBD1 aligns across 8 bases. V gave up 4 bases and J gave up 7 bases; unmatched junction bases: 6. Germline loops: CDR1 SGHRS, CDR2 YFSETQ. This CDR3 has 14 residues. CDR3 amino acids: CASSDGQGVEKLFF. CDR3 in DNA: TGCGCCAGCAGCGACGGACAGGGAGTTGAAAAACTGTTTTTT.

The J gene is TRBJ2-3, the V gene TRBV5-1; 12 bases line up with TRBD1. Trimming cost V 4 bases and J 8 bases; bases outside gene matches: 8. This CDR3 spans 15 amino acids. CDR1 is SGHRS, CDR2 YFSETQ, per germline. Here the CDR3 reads CASSPGTGGLGTQYF. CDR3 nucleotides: TGCGCCAGCAGCCCAGGGACAGGGGGCTTAGGTACGCAGTATTTT.